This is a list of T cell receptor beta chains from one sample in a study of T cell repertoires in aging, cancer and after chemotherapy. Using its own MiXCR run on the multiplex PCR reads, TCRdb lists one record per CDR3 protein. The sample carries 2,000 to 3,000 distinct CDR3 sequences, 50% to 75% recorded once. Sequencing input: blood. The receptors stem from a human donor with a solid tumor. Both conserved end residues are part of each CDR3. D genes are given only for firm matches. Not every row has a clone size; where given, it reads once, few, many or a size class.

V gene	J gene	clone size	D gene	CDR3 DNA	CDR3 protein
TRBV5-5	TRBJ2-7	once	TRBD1	TGCGCCAGCAGCAGCGCGACAGGGTCGGGCGAGCAGTACTTC	CASSSATGSGEQYF
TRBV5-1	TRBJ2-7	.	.	TGCGCCAGCGCCGGGCCGAAATACGAGCAGTACTTC	CASAGPKYEQYF
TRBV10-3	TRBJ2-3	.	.	TGTGCCATCAGGGGGAACAGTCCCACAGATACGCAGTATTTT	CAIRGNSPTDTQYF
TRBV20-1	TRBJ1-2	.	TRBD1	TGCAGTGCCCCGCGGACAGGGCCCAACTATGGCTACACCTTC	CSAPRTGPNYGYTF
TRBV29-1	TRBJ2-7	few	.	TGCAGCGTTGAAGAGGGTAAGGGCTCCTACGAGCAGTACTTC	CSVEEGKGSYEQYF
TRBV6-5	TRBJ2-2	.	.	TGTGCCAGCAGCCGGGACCCTGGGATCGGCGGGGAGCTGTTTTTT	CASSRDPGIGGELFF
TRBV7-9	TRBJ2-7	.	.	TGTGCCAGCAGCTTTCCCGGCGGAGGCCGATATAGCTCCTACGAGCAGTACTTC	CASSFPGGGRYSSYEQYF
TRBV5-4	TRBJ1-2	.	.	TGTGCCAGCAGCCGAGAGGGGACGATCTATGGCTACACCTTC	CASSREGTIYGYTF
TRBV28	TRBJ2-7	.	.	TGTGCCAGCAGTTTCGACTACCCTAGCTTATCCTACGAGCAGTACTTC	CASSFDYPSLSYEQYF
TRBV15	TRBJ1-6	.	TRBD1	TGTGCCACCAGCAGAAACAGGGGCAATAATTCACCCCTCCACTTT	CATSRNRGNNSPLHF
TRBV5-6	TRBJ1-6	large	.	TGTGCCAGCAGTATTACAGGATCCGATAATTCACCCCTCCACTTT	CASSITGSDNSPLHF